This T cell receptor (beta chain) originates from a study of OX40 agonist ivuxolimab in advanced cancers. As regards this clone: Its antigen is not identified.

The CDR3 is made up of 16 amino acids. Trimming took 3 bases from V and 4 from J; bases not matched to a gene: 9. Germline-derived CDR1 and CDR2 are LGHNA and YNFKEQ. People who had autoimmune disease history or systemic immunosuppression were excluded. Only in-frame clones appear in the TCRdb table, and some are missing; sequencing was by immunoSEQ multiplex PCR. This table holds about 72,000 clones, about 88% found once. The study, taken as a whole, reports: Averaged across samples, CD8+ T cells carried more expanded clones than CD4+ did.

The rearrangement joins TRBV4-2 to TRBJ2-1; 7 bases are shared with TRBD2. Sequencing was performed on CD4+ or CD8+ T cells sorted from blood, taken in a trial of the OX40 agonist ivuxolimab. The TCR was taken from an adult with an advanced solid tumor such as melanoma, head and neck, liver or kidney cancer. CDR3 sequence (DNA): TGTGCCAGCAGCCAGGGGTCCGGGACTACATACAATGAGCAGTTCTTC. Its protein is CASSQGSGTTYNEQFF.